This T cell receptor (beta chain) was captured by sequencing in a study of tumor and adjacent non-tumor tissue in lung cancer (dated by TCRdb to the late 2010s). Regarding the research as a whole: Of the cohort, about 11 patients had adenocarcinoma, 2 had squamous cell carcinoma and 1 had small cell lung cancer. Sequencing produced about 130,000,000 productive TCRbeta reads in total, an average of about 3.8 million reads per sample. Ages among the approximately 15 patients ranged from about 30 to 76 years, there were 10 or so men and 5 women, and disease was at TNM stage I to III. Using bulk TCRbeta repertoires from around 14 lung cancer patients, the study set lung tumor tissue side by side with matched distant non-tumor lung tissue. For each patient, one tumor sample and one normal lung sample were taken, giving 25 to 30 paired specimens that underwent TCRbeta CDR3 sequencing. The study at large found these results: With only around 15 patients in the cohort, the authors noted that larger samples and more detailed clinical data are needed. Peripheral blood was not sequenced, so blood TCRbeta repertoires were not examined in the lung cancer patients of the study. Significantly higher TCR diversity (inverse Simpson) was observed in tumor tissue than in normal lung tissue (roughly 390 vs 170, P = 0.0075, Mann-Whitney U test). Neither the sequencing platform nor unique molecular identifiers are mentioned in the methods. The top 100 clones made up a significantly larger cumulative share of the repertoire in normal lung than in tumor tissue. Significantly higher TCR diversity was found in younger patients, and higher tumor TCR diversity was associated with shorter overall and disease-free survival.

With respect to this clonotype: Its binding antigen is unknown. Base qualities are not at hand, and no much larger clone is one base apart.

Bulk unsorted tissue served as the source for RNA extraction, and RNA quality was assessed using a NanoDrop ND-1000 and an Agilent 2100. Distant non-tumor tissue taken more than 3 cm from the tumor edge was used as the normal lung sample. Newly diagnosed lung cancer patients without prior chemotherapy who had been admitted for thoracic surgery in China between August and November 2014 were enrolled as donors. The study excluded patients who had received radiotherapy or chemotherapy before or who had another cancer at the same time. Surgical tissue pieces of about 1-2 cm3 were preserved in RNAlater solution and stored at -80 °C until use. From its cysteine to its phenylalanine, the CDR3 spans 14 amino acids. Only the CDR3 part of the read is kept: 42 bases, read in frame from the first base. Sequences SGHDN (CDR1) and FVKESK (CDR2) are obtained from the germline V gene. Trimming at the junction amounts to 3 bases on V and 6 bases on J, and the germline ends lie 14 bases apart.

Library prep was done by multiplex PCR. Data came from an Illumina HiSeq 2500. TCRbeta libraries were constructed through three rounds of nested PCR with primers (Table S4) according to protocols adapted from ARM-PCR. PCR products of 200-500 bp were gel-excised and purified with the QIAquick gel extraction kit before sequencing. Concerning the study's data processing: Trimmomatic was used to clean the reads, FLASH merged the cleaned reads into complete CDR3 sequences, and MiTCR assigned the sequences to V(D)J germline segments. Clonal diversity was calculated as the inverse Simpson's index using VDJtools. Productive reads were defined as in-frame sequences without a premature stop codon. TCRdb reprocessing: public reads trimmed at Q25 with fastp, clones called with MiXCR, in-frame beta chains kept. Records with the same CDR3 protein are collapsed into one entry carrying the most frequent genes and DNA. The V and J calls shown here were made by TCRdb, not taken from the authors' results. The sample contains about 98,000 distinct CDR3 sequences, around three quarters of them found a single time. About 31% of the sample is taken by the ten largest.

The V gene is TRBV14 and the J gene is TRBJ1-2; the D gene is possibly TRBD1, with 5 bases matching. This receptor was identified in a man aged 55 to 70 with small cell lung cancer. Sequenced material: distant non-tumor lung tissue. In nucleotides, the sequence is TGTGCCAGCAGCCAGGGACCCTCAGGAAATGGCTACACCTTC. This yields the protein CASSQGPSGNGYTF.